The next 2 T cell receptor beta chains were all read from a single sample in a study of T cell responses to AZD1222 COVID-19 vaccine. Clones were read by immunoSEQ multiplex PCR, and TCRdb kept only the in-frame ones, dropping some. The sample shows roughly 150,000 clones, roughly 92% of them seen only once. Source: peripheral blood, taken on day 0 of AZD1222 vaccination. The receptors stem from an adult in good health.

V gene TRBV7-8 combines with J gene TRBJ1-1; 7 bases map to TRBD1. CDR3 length: 15 residues. V dropped 2 bases and J dropped 5; count of bases not matched to a gene: 8. Germline V gene data show CDR1 as SGHVS and CDR2 as FQNEAQ. CDR3 amino acids: CASSLNRGWGTEAFF. Here the CDR3 DNA reads TGTGCCAGCAGCTTAAACAGGGGCTGGGGTACTGAAGCTTTCTTT.

The genes are TRBV3-1 (or the pseudogene TRBV3-2) and TRBJ2-5, with TRBD1 as a possible D gene (5 bases). Germline loops: CDR1 LGHDT, CDR2 YNNKEL (reference sequence). The V and J ends lost 0 bases and 1 base respectively, with 9 bases between them. CDR3 length equals 15 residues. DNA for the CDR3: TGTGCCAGCAGCCAAGAACCACAGGCCCAAGAGACCCAGTACTTC. This codes for CASSQEPQAQETQYF.